The T cell receptor (beta chain) described here comes from a study of shared clonotypes between healthy human individuals. At a deep level, the assay was run. TCRdb's copy holds only in-frame clones and misses some; the assay was immunoSEQ multiplex PCR. The sample holds 450,000 to 600,000 clones, 60% to 85% seen once. The sequencing sample was made of PBMCs. This clonotype was obtained from a middle-aged woman in good health. Some clones in this sample may be carry-over from other donors' samples.

The DNA for the CDR3 is TGCGCCAGCAGCCAAGAAAGGGGCAGACTCTACGAGCAGTACTTC. Translating it yields CASSQERGRLYEQYF. V and J are TRBV4-3 and TRBJ2-7, with D perhaps TRBD1 (5 bases). V was pared by 0 bases and J by 3 bases, with 12 bases between. Germline V gives CDR1 LGHNA, CDR2 YSLEER. This CDR3 region has 15 residues.